This section outlines one T cell receptor (beta chain) sequence together with its context. This entry belongs to a study of blood T cell repertoires in COVID-19. Study information: The analysed material was cDNA or gDNA that came from T cells, B-cell-depleted T cells, or PBMCs.

V was cut by 6 bases and J by 0 bases, with 11 bases left in between. The V gene's germline CDR1 is SGHRS and CDR2 YFSETQ. This CDR3 is built from 14 residues. Assay used: immunoSEQ multiplex PCR; TCRdb lists only in-frame clones, some missing. The sample consists of 200,000 to 300,000 clones, roughly 80% of them appearing once. The sequence came from a woman aged 80 or over with COVID-19, enrolled during active disease. The chain carries TRBV5-1 and TRBJ2-3; the D gene is possibly TRBD1 (6 bases). The sample taken for sequencing was peripheral blood. The CDR3 is CASMAGTSTDTQYF. Here the CDR3 DNA reads TGCGCCAGCATGGCCGGGACAAGCACAGATACGCAGTATTTT.